What follows are 28 T cell receptor beta chains derived from one specimen sequenced in a study of T cells in Graves' hyperthyroidism and ophthalmopathy. Researchers amplified the TCR beta CDR3 regions from RNA transcripts. HTBI primers were the set used in a first-round RT-PCR of the TCR CDR3. MiXCR, applied by TCRdb to the multiplex PCR reads, yields one record per CDR3 protein. The sample holds about 410,000 distinct CDR3 sequences; approximately 15% are singletons and the top ten take about 20%. The source material was blood. These receptors were taken from a woman aged 25 to 39 with Graves' ophthalmopathy.

This clonotype has ten or more counts. V usage is TRBV20-1 and J usage is TRBJ2-3, with 7 bases fitting TRBD1. In germline, CDR1 is DFQATT, CDR2 SNEGSKA (reference sequence). With V trimmed by 6 bases and J by 5 bases, 11 bases remained unmatched. CDR3 length equals 14 residues. The CDR3 sequence is CSASPGTARDTQYF. In nucleotides, the CDR3 is TGCAGTGCCTCACCCGGGACAGCACGAGATACGCAGTATTTT.

This chain links TRBV25-1 with TRBJ1-2; D possibly corresponds to TRBD1 (6 bases). The germline CDR1 and CDR2 sequences are MGHDK and SYGVNS. The CDR3 extends over 12 amino acids. V lost 6 bases to trimming and J lost 5 bases, with 10 bases between them. CDR3: CASRGGGYGYTF. The CDR3 DNA sequence: TGTGCCAGCAGGGGGGGCGGGTATGGCTACACCTTC.

This clonotype was observed many times. The chain joins TRBV11-2 to TRBJ1-2; perhaps TRBD1 as D (5 bases). Per germline, CDR1 SGHAT and CDR2 FQNNGV. The CDR3 length is 13 residues. V lost 0 bases, J lost 6 bases, and 8 bases lay in between. This CDR3 reads CASSLDRGDGYTF. The CDR3 nucleotides are TGTGCCAGCAGCTTAGACCGAGGGGATGGCTACACCTTC.

This clonotype was recorded a few times. This may be a read error, as it is one base from a much larger clone. The chain combines TRBV12-3 or TRBV12-4 with TRBJ1-4, with a tentative D call TRBD1 (6 bases). This CDR3 has 14 amino acids. The CDR3 DNA follows: TGTGCCAGCAGATGGGGGACAACTAATGAAAAACTGGTTTTT. This codes for CASRWGTTNEKLVF.

This clonotype was picked up many times. This chain joins TRBV6-1 and TRBJ2-2; possibly TRBD1 or TRBD2 for D (5 bases each). CDR1 and CDR2 (germline): MNHNS, SASEGT. CDR3 length equals 15 residues. The V gene lost 5 bases and the J gene lost 6 bases, with 16 bases spanning the gap. The CDR3 loop reads CASSYSVVGPGELFF. In DNA form, the CDR3 reads TGTGCCAGCAGTTATTCGGTAGTGGGACCCGGGGAGCTGTTTTTT.

The chain recombines TRBV7-9 with TRBJ1-4, with 9 positions matching TRBD1. The CDR3 runs 15 residues. The V segment lost 5 bases and the J segment 7 bases; nucleotides outside the gene matches: 8. Germline CDR1 SEHNR, CDR2 FQNEAQ (reference sequence). The CDR3 DNA sequence: TGTGCCAGCAGCCAAGACAGGGGGTTCGTTGAAAAACTGTTTTTT. Its protein product is CASSQDRGFVEKLFF.

This clonotype showed up many times. J is TRBJ2-1 and V is TRBV29-1; D might be TRBD1 (6 bases). Germline assignment: CDR1 SQVTM and CDR2 ANQGSEA. This CDR3 has 13 residues. The CDR3 loop reads CSAFGTNYNEQFF. CDR3 in DNA: TGCAGTGCTTTTGGGACAAACTACAATGAGCAGTTCTTC.

This clonotype was observed many times. V gene TRBV6-5 combines with J gene TRBJ2-1, with 10 bases aligning to TRBD1. V lost 2 bases to trimming and J lost 6 bases; unmatched junction nucleotides: 7. Per germline, CDR1 MNHEY and CDR2 SVGAGI. This CDR3 comprises 16 residues. The CDR3 DNA reads TGTGCCAGCAGTTACGCAGGGACAGGGGTGAGCAATGAGCAGTTCTTC. Amino acids: CASSYAGTGVSNEQFF.

This clonotype showed up many times. This chain joins TRBV28 and TRBJ2-3; TRBD2 might be the D (5 bases). CDR1 and CDR2 from the germline V gene are MDHEN and SYDVKM. The CDR3 spans 13 residues. With 7 bases removed from V and 0 bases from J, the gap between germline ends came to 8 bases. The CDR3 loop reads CASIRTSTDTQYF. CDR3 nucleotides: TGTGCCAGCATCCGGACTAGCACAGATACGCAGTATTTT.

Details on this clonotype: Relative to the germline gene, one junction end is altered; a read error may explain this. The J gene is TRBJ2-1, the V gene TRBV19, with a weak D call TRBD1 (6 bases). Germline loops: CDR1 LNHDA, CDR2 SQIVND (reference sequence). CDR3 length: 13 amino acids. The CDR3 reads CASSRDTASGQSF. DNA of the CDR3: TGTGCCAGTAGTAGGGACACGGCAAGTGGGCAGTCCTTC. The full variable domain, in which reference TRBV19 and TRBJ2-1 provide the parts outside the CDR3, is DGGITQSPKYLFRKEGQNVTLSCEQNLNHDAMYWYRQDPGQGLRLIYYSQIVNDFQKGDIAEGYSVSREKKESFPLTVTSAQKNPTAFYLCASSRDTASGQSFGPGTRLTVL.

This clonotype was observed many times. One end of the junction is discordant with germline, which a read error may explain. CDR3 DNA sequence: TGTGCCAGCAGCCAACGGACGACTAATTCGCCCCTCCACTTT. Amino acids: CASSQRTTNSPLHF. The V call is TRBV3-1, the J call TRBJ1-6; D is unclear. In germline, CDR1 is LGHDT, CDR2 YNNKEL (reference sequence). CDR3 length: 14 residues.

The genes are TRBV7-9 and TRBJ1-5, with no clear D. The CDR3 loop spans 13 amino acids. Trimming stripped 3 bases from V and 7 bases from J, with 10 bases between. Germline V CDR1 and CDR2: SEHNR, FQNEAQ (reference sequence). The CDR3, as DNA: TGTGCCAGCAGCTTGGGCTTATGGCAGCCCCAGCATTTT. Translation gives CASSLGLWQPQHF. The complete variable domain, with remaining parts taken from reference TRBV7-9 and TRBJ1-5, reads DTGVSQNPRHKITKRGQNVTFRCDPISEHNRLYWYRQTLGQGPEFLTYFQNEAQLEKSRLLSDRFSAERPKGSFSTLEIQRTEQGDSAMYLCASSLGLWQPQHFGDGTRLSIL.

This clonotype showed up just a few times. The chain joins TRBV6-1 to TRBJ1-5; 7 bases are a match to TRBD1. The CDR3 consists of 14 residues. V lost 6 bases to trimming and J lost 3 bases; unmatched junction nucleotides: 5. Germline lookup yields CDR1 MNHNS and CDR2 SASEGT. As DNA, the CDR3 is TGTGCCAGCAGCCAGACAGGGATCAATCAGCCCCAGCATTTT. Its protein product is CASSQTGINQPQHF.

This clonotype was observed a few times. This sequence joins TRBV24-1 and TRBJ2-1; TRBD1 aligns across 8 bases. V was clipped by 5 bases and J by 2 bases; unmatched bases: 4. Germline V gene data show CDR1 as KGHDR and CDR2 as SFDVKD. The CDR3 runs to 15 residues. The CDR3 DNA sequence: TGTGCCACCAGTGGGGTACAGGGGGCCTACAATGAGCAGTTCTTC. It encodes CATSGVQGAYNEQFF.

The V and J genes are TRBV24-1 and TRBJ2-2; TRBD2 matches at 12 bases. Germline V gene data show CDR1 as KGHDR and CDR2 as SFDVKD. J gave up 6 bases and V 2 bases, and 6 bases lay outside the gene matches. The CDR3 is 17 residues long. DNA of the CDR3: TGTGCCACCAGTGATTGGGCTAGCGGGGGGGGACCCGGGGAGCTGTTTTTT. Protein sequence: CATSDWASGGGPGELFF.

This clonotype was counted only a few times. The rearrangement uses TRBV20-1 and TRBJ1-3, with D uncertain. The germline V and J ends were trimmed by 0 bases and 4 bases, with 13 bases remaining between them. The CDR3 has 15 amino acids. Germline lookup yields CDR1 DFQATT and CDR2 SNEGSKA (reference sequence). The CDR3 DNA reads as TGCAGTGCTAGAGATGAGGGAGTGAGGGGAAACACCATATATTTT. As protein: CSARDEGVRGNTIYF.

This clonotype showed up many times. The rearrangement uses TRBV20-1 and TRBJ2-1; D is possibly TRBD1 (6 bases). Per germline, CDR1 DFQATT and CDR2 SNEGSKA (reference sequence). The CDR3 is made up of 16 amino acids. The V end was cut by 1 base, the J end by 0 bases, with 13 bases between. The CDR3 DNA sequence: TGCAGTGCTAGAGGTCGGCAGGGGAGCTCCTACAATGAGCAGTTCTTC. Translation: CSARGRQGSSYNEQFF.

This clonotype was seen a few times. The gene calls are TRBV4-2 and TRBJ1-2, with D unresolved. The germline gives CDR1 LGHNA, CDR2 YNFKEQ. Trimming stripped 4 bases from V and 5 bases from J, with 17 bases between. The CDR3 sequence is 15 residues long. The CDR3 is CASSPSGLAGYGYTF. CDR3 nucleotides: TGTGCCAGCAGCCCAAGTGGGTTGGCGGGGTATGGCTACACCTTC.

This clonotype was seen once. The chain is built from TRBV20-1 and TRBJ2-1; 10 bases fit TRBD2. Germline trimming cut 6 bases from V and 6 bases from J; bases unmatched to any gene: 8. CDR1 is DFQATT and CDR2 is SNEGSKA in the germline V gene (reference sequence). CDR3 length: 14 amino acids. The CDR3 reads CSAPGASGGNEQFF. Written as DNA, the CDR3 is TGCAGTGCCCCGGGGGCTAGCGGGGGCAATGAGCAGTTCTTC.

This sequence joins TRBV28 and TRBJ1-4; D is perhaps TRBD1 (5 bases). V was cut by 5 bases and J by 3 bases, with 13 bases left in between. Germline V CDR1 and CDR2: MDHEN, SYDVKM. This CDR3 is built from 15 residues. This CDR3 is CASSPLGVANEKLFF. The DNA for the CDR3 is TGTGCCAGCAGTCCCTTAGGGGTAGCTAATGAAAAACTGTTTTTT.

This clonotype was detected ten times or more. The chain has TRBV6-5 and TRBJ1-2; D may be TRBD1 (6 bases). V gave up 5 bases and J gave up 4 bases, with 14 bases separating them. The V gene's germline CDR1 is MNHEY and CDR2 SVGAGI. The CDR3 loop spans 14 amino acids. The CDR3 DNA sequence: TGTGCCAGCAGTCGCCGGGACATGGGCTATGGCTACACCTTC. The encoded protein is CASSRRDMGYGYTF.

This clonotype was counted at least ten times. The chain links TRBV28 to TRBJ1-5; D possibly corresponds to TRBD1 (6 bases). The CDR3 totals 15 residues. Trimming removed 7 bases from V and 2 bases from J, with 15 bases in between. Germline CDR1 is MDHEN and CDR2 is SYDVKM. In DNA form, the CDR3 reads TGTGCCAGCAACCCCCAGGGGTCAGGCAATCAGCCCCAGCATTTT. As protein: CASNPQGSGNQPQHF.

This clonotype was picked up many times. This chain links TRBV5-5 with TRBJ2-1; D unresolved. The CDR3 has 16 residues. Germline V gene lookup returns CDR1 SGHKS and CDR2 YYEKEE (reference sequence). Trimming stripped 0 bases from V and 4 bases from J, with 14 bases between. The CDR3 region is CASSLGQATIYNEQFF. Here the CDR3 DNA reads TGTGCCAGCAGCTTGGGTCAGGCGACGATTTACAATGAGCAGTTCTTC.

This clonotype came up a few times. The V call is TRBV20-1, the J call TRBJ2-5; no definite D call. CDR1 and CDR2 (germline): DFQATT, SNEGSKA (reference sequence). The CDR3 contains 14 residues. V lost 5 bases, J lost 0 bases, and 13 bases lay in between. For the CDR3, the DNA is TGCAGTGCTTCCGGGTGGCCCGACCAAGAGACCCAGTACTTC. It yields the protein CSASGWPDQETQYF.

This clonotype appeared many times. The chain is built from TRBV6-1 and TRBJ2-7; D may be TRBD2 (6 bases). The CDR3 is 12 amino acids. In germline, CDR1 is MNHNS, CDR2 SASEGT. Trimming stripped 8 bases from V and 4 bases from J, with 12 bases between. The CDR3 sequence: CASDPGVYEQYF. CDR3 DNA: TGTGCCAGCGATCCGGGGGTATACGAGCAGTACTTC.

In its sample, this clonotype was seen many times. The chain couples TRBV6-1 to TRBJ1-2; 8 bases match TRBD1. This CDR3 is built from 15 residues. The trim removed 4 bases at V and 8 bases at J, leaving 12 bases unmatched. Per germline, CDR1 MNHNS and CDR2 SASEGT. CDR3 nucleotides: TGTGCCAGCAGTGCCGGGACAGGAAGGATGAGGGGCTACACCTTC. Translation: CASSAGTGRMRGYTF.

Details on this clonotype: It may be a read error: a sequence one base away is much more abundant. The chain joins TRBV6-1 to TRBJ1-3; no definite D call. The V gene's germline CDR1 is MNHNS and CDR2 SASEGT. V lost 7 bases, J lost 0 bases, and 7 bases lay in between. This CDR3 has 13 amino acids. The CDR3 sequence: CASITISGNTIYF. DNA of the CDR3: TGTGCCAGCATAACAATCTCTGGAAACACCATATATTTT.

This clonotype was seen at least ten times. This rearrangement joins TRBV28 to TRBJ1-6; 9 bases are shared with TRBD1. CDR1 and CDR2 (germline): MDHEN, SYDVKM. This CDR3 is 13 amino acids long. V lost 6 bases, J lost 10 bases, and 4 bases stayed unmatched. The CDR3 protein is CASRGQGGSPLHF. The CDR3 DNA reads TGTGCCAGCAGGGGACAGGGCGGATCACCCCTCCACTTT.